This T cell receptor beta chain was identified in a study of blood T cell repertoires in COVID-19. Cohort assignment relied on participant-reported clinical history. Germline CDR1 GTSNPN, CDR2 SVGIG (reference sequence). CDR3 length: 15 residues. With 3 bases removed from V and 6 bases from J, the gap between germline ends came to 18 bases. Using immunoSEQ multiplex PCR, the repertoire was profiled, and TCRdb retains in-frame clones only, with some absent. The sample shows about 160,000 clones, about 84% of them seen only once. The sample taken for sequencing was PBMCs or T cells enriched from blood (not recorded which). The TCR sequence derives from a middle-aged man who had recovered from COVID-19. The V and J genes are TRBV30 and TRBJ1-5; D is unclear. The CDR3, as DNA: TGTGCCTGGAGCGCGGGCGTCCAACCCCTTCAGCCCCAGCATTTT. This codes for CAWSAGVQPLQPQHF.